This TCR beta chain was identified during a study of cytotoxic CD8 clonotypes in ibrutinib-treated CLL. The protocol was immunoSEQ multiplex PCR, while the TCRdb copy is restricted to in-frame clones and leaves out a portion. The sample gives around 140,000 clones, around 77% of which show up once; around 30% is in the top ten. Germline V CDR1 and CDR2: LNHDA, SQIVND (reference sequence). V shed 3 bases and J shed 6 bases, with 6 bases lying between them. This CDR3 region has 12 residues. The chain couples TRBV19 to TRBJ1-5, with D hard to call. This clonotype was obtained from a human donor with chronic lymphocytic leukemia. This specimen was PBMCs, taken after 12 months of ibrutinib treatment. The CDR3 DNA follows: TGTGCCAGTAGTATTATTTCTCAGCCCCAGCATTTT. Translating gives CASSIISQPQHF.